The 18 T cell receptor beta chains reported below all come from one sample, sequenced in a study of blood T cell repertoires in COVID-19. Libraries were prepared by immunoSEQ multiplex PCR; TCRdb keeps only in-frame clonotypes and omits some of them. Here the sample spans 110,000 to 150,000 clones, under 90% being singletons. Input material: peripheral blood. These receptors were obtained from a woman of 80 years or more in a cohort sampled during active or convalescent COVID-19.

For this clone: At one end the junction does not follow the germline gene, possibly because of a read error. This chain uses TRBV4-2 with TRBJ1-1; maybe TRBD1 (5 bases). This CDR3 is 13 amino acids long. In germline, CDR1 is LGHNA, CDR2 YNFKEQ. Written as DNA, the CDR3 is TGTGCCAGCAGCCAAGACCCCTTCCGGGGGAGTGGATTT. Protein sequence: CASSQDPFRGSGF.

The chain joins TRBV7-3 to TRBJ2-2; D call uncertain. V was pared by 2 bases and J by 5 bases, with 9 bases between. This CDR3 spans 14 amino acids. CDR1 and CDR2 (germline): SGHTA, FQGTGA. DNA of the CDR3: TGTGCCAGCAGCTTAGACTCGCAGACCGGGGAGCTGTTTTTT. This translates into CASSLDSQTGELFF. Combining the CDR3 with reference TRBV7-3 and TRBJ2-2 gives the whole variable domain GAGVSQTPSNKVTEKGKYVELRCDPISGHTALYWYRQSLGQGPEFLIYFQGTGAADDSGLPNDRFFAVRPEGSVSTLKIQRTERGDSAVYLCASSLDSQTGELFFGEGSRLTVL.

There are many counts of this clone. The CDR3 nucleotides read TGTGCCAGCAGTGAACAGGGGATACTTAATCAGCCCCAGCATTTT. It specifies CASSEQGILNQPQHF. This chain uses TRBV6-1 with TRBJ1-5, with TRBD1 as a possible D gene (6 bases). CDR1 MNHNS and CDR2 SASEGT come from the germline V gene. Trimming stripped 2 bases from V and 4 bases from J, with 12 bases between. The CDR3 runs 15 residues.

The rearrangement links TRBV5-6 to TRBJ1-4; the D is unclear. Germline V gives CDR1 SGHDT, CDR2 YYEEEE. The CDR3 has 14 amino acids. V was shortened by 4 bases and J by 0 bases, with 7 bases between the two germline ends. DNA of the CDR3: TGTGCCAGCAGCCCTCGTGCAACTAATGAAAAACTGTTTTTT. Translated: CASSPRATNEKLFF.

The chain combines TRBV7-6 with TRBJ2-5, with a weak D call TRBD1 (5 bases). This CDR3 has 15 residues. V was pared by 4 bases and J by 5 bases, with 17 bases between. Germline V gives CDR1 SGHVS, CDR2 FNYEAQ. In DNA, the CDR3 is TGTGCCAGCAGCTCTGGACAAGGAAGGTTTGAGACCCAGTACTTC. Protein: CASSSGQGRFETQYF.

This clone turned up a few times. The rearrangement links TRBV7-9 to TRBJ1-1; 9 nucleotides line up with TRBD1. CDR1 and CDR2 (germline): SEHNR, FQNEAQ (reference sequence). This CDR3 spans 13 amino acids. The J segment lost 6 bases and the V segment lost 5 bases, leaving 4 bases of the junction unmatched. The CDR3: CASSGQGIAEAFF. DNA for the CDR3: TGTGCCAGCAGCGGACAGGGGATCGCTGAAGCTTTCTTT.

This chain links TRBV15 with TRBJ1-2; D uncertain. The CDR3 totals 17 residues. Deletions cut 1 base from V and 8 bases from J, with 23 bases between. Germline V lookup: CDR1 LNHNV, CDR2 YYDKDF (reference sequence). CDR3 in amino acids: CATSRVEGIPASWGYTF. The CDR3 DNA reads TGTGCCACCAGCAGAGTGGAGGGAATTCCGGCGAGTTGGGGCTACACCTTC.

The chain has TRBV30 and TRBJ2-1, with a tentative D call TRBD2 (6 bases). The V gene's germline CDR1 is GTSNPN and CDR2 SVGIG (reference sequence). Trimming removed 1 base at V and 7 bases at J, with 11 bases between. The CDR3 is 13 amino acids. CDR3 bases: TGTGCCTGGAGTGGTGGGGGGAGAAATGAGCAGTTCTTC. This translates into CAWSGGGRNEQFF.

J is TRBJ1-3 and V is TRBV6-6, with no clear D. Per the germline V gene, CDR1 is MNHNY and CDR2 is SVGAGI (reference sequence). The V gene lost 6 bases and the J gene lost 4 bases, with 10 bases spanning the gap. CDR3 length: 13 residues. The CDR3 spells CASRRESGNTIYF. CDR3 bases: TGTGCCAGCAGAAGGGAGTCCGGAAACACCATATATTTT.

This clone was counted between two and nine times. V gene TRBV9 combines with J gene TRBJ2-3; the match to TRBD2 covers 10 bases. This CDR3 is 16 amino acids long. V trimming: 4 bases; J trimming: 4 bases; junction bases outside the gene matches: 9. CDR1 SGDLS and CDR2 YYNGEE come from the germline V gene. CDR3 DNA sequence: TGTGCCAGCAGCTTAAACCTAGCGGGGGTAGCAGATACGCAGTATTTT. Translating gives CASSLNLAGVADTQYF.

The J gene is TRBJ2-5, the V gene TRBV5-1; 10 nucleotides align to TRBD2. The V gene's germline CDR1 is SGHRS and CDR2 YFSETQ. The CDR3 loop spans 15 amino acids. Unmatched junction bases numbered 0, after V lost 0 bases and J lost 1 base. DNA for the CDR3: TGCGCCAGCAGCTTGGCTAGCGGGGGCCAAGAGACCCAGTACTTC. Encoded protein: CASSLASGGQETQYF.

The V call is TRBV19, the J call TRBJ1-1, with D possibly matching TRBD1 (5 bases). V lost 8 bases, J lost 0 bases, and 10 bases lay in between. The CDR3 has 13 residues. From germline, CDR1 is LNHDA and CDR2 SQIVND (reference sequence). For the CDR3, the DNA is TGTGCCAGTCAGGACAACATGAACACTGAAGCTTTCTTT. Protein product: CASQDNMNTEAFF.

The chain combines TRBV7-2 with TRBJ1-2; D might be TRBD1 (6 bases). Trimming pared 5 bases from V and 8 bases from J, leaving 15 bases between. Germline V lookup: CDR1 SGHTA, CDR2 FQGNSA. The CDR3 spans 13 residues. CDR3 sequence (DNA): TGTGCCAGCAGCCCCAACAGGGTCGGAGGCTACACCTTC. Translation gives CASSPNRVGGYTF.

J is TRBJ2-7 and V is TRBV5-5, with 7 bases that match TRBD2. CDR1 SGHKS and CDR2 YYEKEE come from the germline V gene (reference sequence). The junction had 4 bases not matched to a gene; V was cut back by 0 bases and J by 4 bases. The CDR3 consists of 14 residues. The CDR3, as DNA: TGTGCCAGCAGCTTGGGCCCCGGGGGGTACGAGCAGTACGTC. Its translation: CASSLGPGGYEQYV.

The CDR3 bases are TGTGCCAGCGGGGTGGCTAGCGGGGCGGCAAAAGAGACCCAGTACTTC. It specifies CASGVASGAAKETQYF. The V gene is TRBV7-6, the J gene TRBJ2-5; 9 positions agree with TRBD2. The junction had 13 bases not matched to a gene; V was cut back by 8 bases and J by 3 bases. The CDR3 covers 16 residues. Germline V gene data show CDR1 as SGHVS and CDR2 as FNYEAQ.

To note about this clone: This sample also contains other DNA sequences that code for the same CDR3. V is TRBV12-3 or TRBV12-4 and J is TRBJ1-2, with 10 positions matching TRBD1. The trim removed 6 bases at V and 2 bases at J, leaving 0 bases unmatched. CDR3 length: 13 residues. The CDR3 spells CASRGQGNYGYTF. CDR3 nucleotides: TGTGCCAGCAGGGGACAGGGGAACTATGGCTACACCTTC.

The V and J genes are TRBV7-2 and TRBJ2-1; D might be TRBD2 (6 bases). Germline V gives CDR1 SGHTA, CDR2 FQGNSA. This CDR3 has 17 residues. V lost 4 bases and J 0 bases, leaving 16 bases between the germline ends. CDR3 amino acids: CASSSLERARSYNEQFF. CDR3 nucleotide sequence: TGTGCCAGCAGCTCCCTAGAGCGGGCCCGCTCCTACAATGAGCAGTTCTTC.

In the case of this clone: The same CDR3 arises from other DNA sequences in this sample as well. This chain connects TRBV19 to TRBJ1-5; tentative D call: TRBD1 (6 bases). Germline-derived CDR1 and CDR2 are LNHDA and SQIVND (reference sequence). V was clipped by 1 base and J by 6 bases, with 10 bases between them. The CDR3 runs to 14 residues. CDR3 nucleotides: TGTGCCAGTAGTATAGCAGGGGATGGTCAGCCCCAGCATTTT. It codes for CASSIAGDGQPQHF.